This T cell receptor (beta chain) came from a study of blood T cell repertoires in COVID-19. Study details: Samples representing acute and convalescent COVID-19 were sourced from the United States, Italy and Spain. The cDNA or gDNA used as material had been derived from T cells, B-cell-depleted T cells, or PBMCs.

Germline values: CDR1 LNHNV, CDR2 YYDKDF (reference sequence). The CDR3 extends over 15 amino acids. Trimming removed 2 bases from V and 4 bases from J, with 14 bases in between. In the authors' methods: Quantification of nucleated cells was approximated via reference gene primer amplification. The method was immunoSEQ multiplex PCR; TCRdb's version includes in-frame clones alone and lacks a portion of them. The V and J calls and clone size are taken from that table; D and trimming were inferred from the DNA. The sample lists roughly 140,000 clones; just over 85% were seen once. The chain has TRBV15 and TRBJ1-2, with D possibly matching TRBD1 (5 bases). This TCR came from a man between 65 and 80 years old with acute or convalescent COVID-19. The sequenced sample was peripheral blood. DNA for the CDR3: TGTGCCACCAGCAGAAACCCCCAGGGATCCTATGGCTACACCTTC. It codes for CATSRNPQGSYGYTF. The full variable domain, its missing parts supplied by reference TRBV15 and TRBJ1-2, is DAMVIQNPRYQVTQFGKPVTLSCSQTLNHNVMYWYQQKSSQAPKLLFHYYDKDFNNEADTPDNFQSRRPNTSFCFLDIRSPGLGDTAMYLCATSRNPQGSYGYTFGSGTRLTVV.